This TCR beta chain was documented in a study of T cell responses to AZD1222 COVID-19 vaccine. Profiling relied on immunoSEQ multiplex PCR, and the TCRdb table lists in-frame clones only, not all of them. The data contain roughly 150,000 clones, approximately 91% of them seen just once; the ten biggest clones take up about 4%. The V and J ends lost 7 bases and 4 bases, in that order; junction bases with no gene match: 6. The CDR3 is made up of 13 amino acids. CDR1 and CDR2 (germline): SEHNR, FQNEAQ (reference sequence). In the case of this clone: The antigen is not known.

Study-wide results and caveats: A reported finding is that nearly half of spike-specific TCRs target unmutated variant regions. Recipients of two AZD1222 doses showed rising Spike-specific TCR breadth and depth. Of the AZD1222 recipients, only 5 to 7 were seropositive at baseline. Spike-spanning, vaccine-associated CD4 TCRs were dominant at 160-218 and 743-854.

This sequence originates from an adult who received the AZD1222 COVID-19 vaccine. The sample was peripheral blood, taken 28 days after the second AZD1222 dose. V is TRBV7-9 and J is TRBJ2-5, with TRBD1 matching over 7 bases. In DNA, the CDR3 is TGTGCCAGCATGGTATCAGGGGGAGAGACCCAGTACTTC. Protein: CASMVSGGETQYF. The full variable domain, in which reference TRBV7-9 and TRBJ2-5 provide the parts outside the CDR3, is DTGVSQNPRHKITKRGQNVTFRCDPISEHNRLYWYRQTLGQGPEFLTYFQNEAQLEKSRLLSDRFSAERPKGSFSTLEIQRTEQGDSAMYLCASMVSGGETQYFGPGTRLLVL.